Each of the 27 T cell receptor beta chains below was sequenced from the same sample in a study of CD8+CD57+ T cells in acquired aplastic anemia. Template material for TCR beta VDJ and CDR3 profiling consisted of genomic DNA. In TCRdb, the reads were re-called with MiXCR into one record per CDR3 protein. The sample records about 120,000 distinct CDR3 sequences, about 60% being singletons. Patients picked for sequencing had shown CD8+CD57+ cell expansion detected by flow cytometry. The source material was sorted CD4+, CD8+, or CD8+CD57+ T cells (not recorded which) from PBMCs. These receptors were obtained from a human donor with aplastic anemia.

The chain's CDR3 is CASSYSIKDTEAFF. The CDR3 bases are TGTGCCAGCAGTTACTCAATCAAGGACACTGAAGCTTTCTTT. This chain connects TRBV6-5 to TRBJ1-1; D remains unclear. The CDR3 runs to 14 residues. Trimming left V 0 bases short and J 3 bases short, with 8 bases between. Per the germline V gene, CDR1 is MNHEY and CDR2 is SVGAGI.

The chain uses TRBV24-1 and TRBJ1-5, with 9 bases matching TRBD1. Trimming at V came to 2 bases and at J to 3 bases, leaving 7 bases not matched to a gene. CDR1 and CDR2 (germline): KGHDR, SFDVKD. The CDR3 consists of 17 residues. The CDR3 sequence is CATSDSFGTGPNQPQHF. For the CDR3, the DNA is TGTGCCACCAGTGATTCCTTTGGGACAGGGCCCAATCAGCCCCAGCATTTT.

CDR3 DNA sequence: TGTGCCAGCAGGGACAGGCTCACAGATACGCAGTATTTT. Translated: CASRDRLTDTQYF. The chain carries TRBV25-1 and TRBJ2-3; 7 bases map to TRBD1. This CDR3 is 13 amino acids long. CDR1 and CDR2 from the germline V gene are MGHDK and SYGVNS. V dropped 6 bases and J dropped 2; count of bases not matched to a gene: 2.

This clonotype was found a few times. This chain links TRBV3-1 with TRBJ2-3; TRBD2 agrees at 7 bases. Trimming removed 11 bases from V and 2 bases from J; junction bases left unmatched: 7. The CDR3 is made up of 13 amino acids. The germline V gene has CDR1 LGHDT and CDR2 YNNKEL (reference sequence). CDR3 sequence reads: CAHKGRDTDTQYF. CDR3 coding DNA: TGTGCCCACAAGGGGAGGGACACAGATACGCAGTATTTT.

The chain links TRBV24-1 to TRBJ1-2; the D is unclear. In germline, CDR1 is KGHDR, CDR2 SFDVKD. Trimming left V 9 bases short and J 4 bases short, with 11 bases between. CDR3 length: 12 amino acids. The CDR3 nucleotides are TGTGCCACCGGTTCACCCACCTATGGCTACACCTTC. As protein: CATGSPTYGYTF.

This clonotype was seen more than once but under ten times. The chain couples TRBV6-5 to TRBJ1-1, with 11 bases that match TRBD1. With 4 bases clipped from V and 6 bases from J, the junction kept 1 base outside the gene matches. The germline V gene encodes CDR1 MNHEY and CDR2 SVGAGI. The CDR3 has 13 amino acids. For the CDR3, the DNA is TGTGCCAGCAGTTGGACAGGGGGCTCTGAAGCTTTCTTT. Its protein product is CASSWTGGSEAFF.

The V gene is TRBV7-2, the J gene TRBJ1-3; D is uncertain. This CDR3 region has 13 residues. Per the germline V gene, CDR1 is SGHTA and CDR2 is FQGNSA. V was clipped by 8 bases and J by 4 bases, with 12 bases between them. In DNA, the CDR3 is TGTGCCAGCGGTCCCGATTACGGAAACACCATATATTTT. Encoded protein: CASGPDYGNTIYF. The full variable domain, its missing parts supplied by reference TRBV7-2 and TRBJ1-3, is GAGVSQSPSNKVTEKGKDVELRCDPISGHTALYWYRQSLGQGLEFLIYFQGNSAPDKSGLPSDRFSAERTGGSVSTLTIQRTQQEDSAVYLCASGPDYGNTIYFGEGSWLTVV.

This rearrangement joins TRBV7-9 to TRBJ2-7; D is uncertain. V lost 1 base to trimming and J lost 7 bases, with 14 bases between them. The CDR3 runs to 14 residues. Looked up from germline, CDR1 is SEHNR and CDR2 is FQNEAQ (reference sequence). Here the CDR3 reads CASSLVLGSGEQYF. The CDR3 DNA sequence: TGTGCCAGCAGCTTAGTGCTGGGGTCTGGGGAGCAGTACTTC.

The gene calls are TRBV5-4 and TRBJ1-1; D is perhaps TRBD1 (5 bases). Trimming took 2 bases from V and 4 from J, leaving 15 bases between them. This CDR3 has 15 amino acids. Germline CDR1 reads SGHNT; CDR2 reads YYREEE (reference sequence). CDR3 bases: TGTGCCAGCAGCTTTCCCTCCGTGGGGGGCACTGAAGCTTTCTTT. Translated, it gives CASSFPSVGGTEAFF.

The chain couples TRBV20-1 to TRBJ1-4; D is ambiguous. The CDR3 length is 12 residues. Trimming shortened V by 5 bases and J by 8 bases, and 12 bases separated the two germline ends. Germline CDR1 is DFQATT and CDR2 is SNEGSKA (reference sequence). This CDR3 reads CSADKLREKLFF. CDR3 in DNA: TGCAGTGCTGACAAGTTGCGAGAAAAACTGTTTTTT.

This clonotype showed up just once. CDR3 DNA: TGTGCCAGCAGCGGAGGGGGGGACTATGGCTACACCTTC. This codes for CASSGGGDYGYTF. This chain uses TRBV7-6 with TRBJ1-2, with D possibly TRBD1 on 6 matching bases. Looked up from germline, CDR1 is SGHVS and CDR2 is FNYEAQ. The V end lost 5 bases, the J end lost 3 bases, and 10 bases lay between the germline ends. The CDR3 sequence is 13 residues long.

The CDR3 nucleotides are TGTGCCAGCAGTCCCGAGGAGGGAAATCAGCCCCAGCATTTT. Its translation: CASSPEEGNQPQHF. The chain couples TRBV6-1 to TRBJ1-5, with D unclear. V lost 5 bases and J 4 bases, leaving 12 bases between the germline ends. CDR1 is MNHNS, CDR2 SASEGT, per germline. This CDR3 region has 14 residues.

V gene TRBV24-1 combines with J gene TRBJ1-5; D is unresolved. Germline V lookup: CDR1 KGHDR, CDR2 SFDVKD. V gave up 3 bases and J gave up 2 bases, with 10 bases separating them. The length of the CDR3 is 15 residues. The CDR3 coding sequence is TGTGCCACCAGTGATGGCGGTATGGGCAATCAGCCCCAGCATTTT. Translated, it gives CATSDGGMGNQPQHF.

The rearrangement uses TRBV25-1 and TRBJ2-7; D is possibly TRBD2 (5 bases). Looked up from germline, CDR1 is MGHDK and CDR2 is SYGVNS. This CDR3 has 13 amino acids. The V end was cut by 5 bases, the J end by 2 bases, with 10 bases between. The CDR3 sequence is CASSKSGTYEQYF. Written as DNA, the CDR3 is TGTGCCAGCAGTAAATCCGGGACCTACGAGCAGTACTTC.

This chain links TRBV11-1 with TRBJ2-5, with 11 bases fitting TRBD2. Unmatched junction bases numbered 4, after V lost 0 bases and J lost 1 base. Germline V CDR1 and CDR2: SGHAT, FQDESV (reference sequence). The CDR3 has 17 amino acids. The CDR3 loop reads CASSLAASGGIQETQYF. Written as DNA, the CDR3 is TGTGCCAGCAGCTTAGCGGCTAGCGGGGGGATCCAAGAGACCCAGTACTTC.

This clonotype was observed a single time. This sequence joins TRBV11-1 and TRBJ2-7; TRBD2 matches at 12 bases. Germline V lookup: CDR1 SGHAT, CDR2 FQDESV (reference sequence). The CDR3 is 16 residues long. V dropped 5 bases and J dropped 2; count of bases not matched to a gene: 7. CDR3 residues: CASSVMTSGGPYEQYF. CDR3 nucleotide sequence: TGTGCCAGCAGCGTCATGACTAGCGGGGGCCCCTACGAGCAGTACTTC.

This clonotype was seen only once. V and J are TRBV5-1 and TRBJ1-1; D is unclear. CDR1 and CDR2 (germline): SGHRS, YFSETQ. V lost 0 bases and J lost 1, with 10 bases in between. The CDR3 loop spans 15 amino acids. In DNA, the CDR3 is TGCGCCAGCAGCTTGGTCGTTGCAGGGAACACTGAAGCTTTCTTT. It encodes CASSLVVAGNTEAFF.

This clonotype was counted a single time. The V and J genes are TRBV6-1 and TRBJ2-3; TRBD1 matches at 8 bases. CDR3 length: 15 amino acids. V shed 6 bases and J 4 bases; nucleotides not matched to a gene: 9. CDR1 is MNHNS and CDR2 is SASEGT in the germline V gene. The CDR3 sequence: CASRVDRGNPDTQYF. The CDR3 region has the DNA TGTGCCAGCAGGGTCGACAGGGGAAATCCAGATACGCAGTATTTT.

This chain links TRBV7-2 with TRBJ2-6; unclear D gene. The CDR3 totals 12 residues. CDR1 and CDR2 from the germline V gene are SGHTA and FQGNSA. V was pared by 6 bases and J by 3 bases, with 3 bases between. CDR3 DNA sequence: TGTGCCAGCAGGGTTGGGGCCAACGTCCTGACTTTC. Its protein is CASRVGANVLTF.

About this clonotype itself: The CDR3 ends on some other residue instead of the conserved phenylalanine or tryptophan, so this is likely a read error. The limits of the CDR3 on the DNA are not certain, so only TCRdb's listed CDR3 is given. The V and J genes are TRBV6-6 and TRBJ1-2. The CDR3 is 11 residues long, ends included. The germline CDR1 and CDR2 sequences are MNHNY and SVGAGI (reference sequence). CDR3 amino acids: CASSYSNERIL.

The rearrangement links TRBV29-1 to TRBJ1-1, with 8 bases that match TRBD1. There are 13 residues in the CDR3. V lost 7 bases and J lost 4; bases outside the gene matches: 8. Germline-derived CDR1 and CDR2 are SQVTM and ANQGSEA. CDR3 in DNA: TGCAGCGCTTACAGGGGGGCGACCACTGAAGCTTTCTTT. The encoded protein is CSAYRGATTEAFF.

The V gene is TRBV5-1, the J gene TRBJ1-4; TRBD1 agrees at 8 bases. CDR1 and CDR2 (germline): SGHRS, YFSETQ. The V segment lost 0 bases and the J segment 8 bases; nucleotides outside the gene matches: 6. The CDR3 is made up of 15 amino acids. CDR3 in DNA: TGCGCCAGCAGCTTGGCCCAGGGGGCTCGGGAAAAACTGTTTTTT. Amino acids: CASSLAQGAREKLFF.

The chain is built from TRBV15 and TRBJ2-5; tentatively, D is TRBD2 (6 bases). The V gene lost 5 bases and the J gene lost 6 bases, with 16 bases spanning the gap. Germline CDR1 reads LNHNV; CDR2 reads YYDKDF (reference sequence). This CDR3 contains 14 residues. The CDR3 loop reads CATSSRTGGKTQYF. CDR3 sequence (DNA): TGTGCCACCAGCTCGCGGACCGGGGGAAAGACCCAGTACTTC. The variable domain in full, with the rest retrieved from reference TRBV15 and TRBJ2-5, is DAMVIQNPRYQVTQFGKPVTLSCSQTLNHNVMYWYQQKSSQAPKLLFHYYDKDFNNEADTPDNFQSRRPNTSFCFLDIRSPGLGDTAMYLCATSSRTGGKTQYFGPGTRLLVL.

This clonotype was counted many times. V and J are TRBV29-1 and TRBJ2-1; D perhaps matches TRBD2 (5 bases). Germline values: CDR1 SQVTM, CDR2 ANQGSEA. V lost 1 base and J lost 0, with 13 bases in between. The CDR3 runs to 16 residues. The CDR3 bases are TGCAGCGTTGAAGGGGGAGTGACGGGCTCCTACAATGAGCAGTTCTTC. Translating gives CSVEGGVTGSYNEQFF.

J is TRBJ2-1 and V is TRBV19; 9 nucleotides line up with TRBD2. Germline values: CDR1 LNHDA, CDR2 SQIVND (reference sequence). Trimming took 3 bases from V and 5 from J; bases not matched to a gene: 5. The CDR3 runs to 15 residues. CDR3 sequence: CASSMGAGGNNEQFF. CDR3 DNA sequence: TGTGCCAGTAGTATGGGAGCGGGGGGCAACAATGAGCAGTTCTTC. The full variable domain, rest sourced from reference TRBV19 and TRBJ2-1, is DGGITQSPKYLFRKEGQNVTLSCEQNLNHDAMYWYRQDPGQGLRLIYYSQIVNDFQKGDIAEGYSVSREKKESFPLTVTSAQKNPTAFYLCASSMGAGGNNEQFFGPGTRLTVL.

The chain uses TRBV20-1 and TRBJ1-5; perhaps TRBD1 as D (5 bases). This CDR3 contains 16 residues. CDR1 is DFQATT, CDR2 SNEGSKA, per germline (reference sequence). The V end lost 6 bases, the J end lost 3 bases, and 21 bases lay between the germline ends. CDR3 residues: CSAIIPGFGDNQPQHF. The CDR3 bases are TGCAGTGCCATTATCCCAGGGTTCGGCGACAATCAGCCCCAGCATTTT.

The sample holds a few counts of this clonotype. The J gene is TRBJ2-3, the V gene TRBV30; no firm D call. V shed 0 bases and J shed 4 bases, with 8 bases lying between them. The CDR3 is made up of 13 amino acids. Germline V CDR1 and CDR2: GTSNPN, SVGIG (reference sequence). The CDR3 loop reads CAWSVGAPDTQYF. The CDR3 DNA reads TGTGCCTGGAGTGTAGGAGCCCCAGATACGCAGTATTTT. Supplemented by reference TRBV30 and TRBJ2-3, the full variable domain reads SQTIHQWPATLVQPVGSPLSLECTVEGTSNPNLYWYRQAAGRGLQLLFYSVGIGQISSEVPQNLSASRPQDRQFILSSKKLLLSDSGFYLCAWSVGAPDTQYFGPGTRLTVL.